These 2 T cell receptor beta chains share one sample of origin, sequenced in a study of Ad26.COV2.S vaccination and SARS-CoV-2 variants. Produced via immunoSEQ multiplex PCR; TCRdb's table is partial and in-frame only. The sample contains 350,000 to 400,000 clones, roughly nine tenths of which appear only once. Treatment in this sample: approximately 18 received Ad26.COV2.S at low or high dose, single or two shots; 5 received placebo; per-sample allocation not given. Collection of the samples took place on day 63 after the first injection of vaccine or placebo. The source was peripheral blood, collected in a trial of Ad26.COV2.S vaccine versus placebo. These receptors all come from a person aged 18 to 59 who received the Ad26.COV2.S COVID-19 vaccine or a placebo.

This clone was seen only once. The rearrangement uses TRBV10-3 and TRBJ2-2; D is possibly TRBD1 or TRBD2 (5 bases each). The germline CDR1 and CDR2 sequences are ENHRY and SYGVKD. V lost 10 bases and J lost 5, with 17 bases in between. The CDR3 is made up of 14 amino acids. The CDR3 nucleotides read TGTGCCACCAAACCGGGGCCTTATACCGGGGAGCTGTTTTTT. It encodes CATKPGPYTGELFF.

The chain has TRBV2 and TRBJ2-7, with D perhaps matching TRBD2 (5 bases). V was clipped by 2 bases and J by 4 bases, with 15 bases between them. The CDR3 has 15 amino acids. CDR1 and CDR2 from the germline V gene are SNHLY and FYNNEI. CDR3 amino acids: CASSEIQRFVYEQYF. CDR3 nucleotides: TGTGCCAGCAGTGAAATACAGCGGTTTGTTTACGAGCAGTACTTC.